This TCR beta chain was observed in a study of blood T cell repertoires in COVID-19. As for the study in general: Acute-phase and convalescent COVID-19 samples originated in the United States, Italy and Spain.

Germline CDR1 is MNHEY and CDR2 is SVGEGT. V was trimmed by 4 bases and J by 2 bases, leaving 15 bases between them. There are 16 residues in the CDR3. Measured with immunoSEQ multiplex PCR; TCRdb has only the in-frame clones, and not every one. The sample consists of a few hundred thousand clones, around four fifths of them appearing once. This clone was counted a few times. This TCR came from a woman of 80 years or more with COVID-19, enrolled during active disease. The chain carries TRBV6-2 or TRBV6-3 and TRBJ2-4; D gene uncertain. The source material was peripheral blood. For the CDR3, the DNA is TGTGCCAGCAGTTTACGAGGCATCTTCCCCAAAAACATTCAGTACTTC. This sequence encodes CASSLRGIFPKNIQYF.